Each of the 11 T cell receptor beta chains below was sequenced from the same sample in a study of identical twins (dated by TCRdb to about 2016). Library creation used 5' RACE. Sequencer: Illumina HiSeq 2000. TCRdb took the public reads, trimmed them with fastp at Q25, ran MiXCR for clone calling and kept in-frame beta chains. Each entry is one CDR3 protein sequence, shown with its most common DNA and genes. The sample data list under 300,000 distinct CDR3 sequences, and about 8% of these were observed just once. Together, the top ten hold 3% to 3.5% of the sample. This sample was also put to use in a study of yellow fever vaccine responses in identical twins.

Sequencing used CD8+ T cells sorted from blood. The receptors originated from a woman in her late teens or twenties in good health.

This sequence joins TRBV27 and TRBJ2-7; weak D call: TRBD2 (6 bases). The CDR3 contains 13 residues. Germline values: CDR1 MNHEY, CDR2 SMNVEV (reference sequence). Trimming removed 3 bases from V and 5 bases from J, with 11 bases in between. CDR3 sequence (DNA): TGTGCCAGCAGTTTTTCGGAGGGCCACGAGCAGTACTTC. It encodes CASSFSEGHEQYF.

The table lists this clonotype with many counts. V usage is TRBV12-3 or TRBV12-4 and J usage is TRBJ2-1; D is uncertain. V shed 6 bases and J shed 0 bases, with 9 bases lying between them. The CDR3 spans 14 residues. The CDR3 bases are TGTGCCAGCAGCCCGAGTAACTCCTACAATGAGCAGTTCTTC. Residues: CASSPSNSYNEQFF.

This clonotype appeared a few times. This chain links TRBV15 with TRBJ2-7; D is perhaps TRBD2 (5 bases). This CDR3 comprises 16 residues. Germline values: CDR1 LNHNV, CDR2 YYDKDF (reference sequence). The V end lost 3 bases, the J end lost 1 base, and 16 bases lay between the germline ends. In nucleotides, the CDR3 is TGTGCCACCAGCAGTGTCGGGAAGGCACTTTCCTACGAGCAGTACTTC. Protein: CATSSVGKALSYEQYF.

This clonotype was seen more than once but under ten times. J is TRBJ2-7 and V is TRBV7-6; either TRBD1 or TRBD2 may fit D (6 bases each). Germline assignment: CDR1 SGHVS and CDR2 FNYEAQ. The V gene lost 5 bases and the J gene lost 6 bases, with 14 bases spanning the gap. The CDR3 has 13 amino acids. The CDR3 loop is CASSLMGGSEQYF. Here the CDR3 DNA reads TGTGCCAGCAGCCTTATGGGGGGCAGCGAGCAGTACTTC.

This clonotype was counted at least ten times. The chain links TRBV20-1 to TRBJ2-7; 10 bases match TRBD1. CDR1 is DFQATT, CDR2 SNEGSKA, per germline (reference sequence). The junction had 4 bases not matched to a gene; V was cut back by 5 bases and J by 3 bases. The length of the CDR3 is 13 residues. The CDR3, as DNA: TGCAGTGCTCTAGGGGACAGGGGCTACGAGCAGTACTTC. The encoded protein is CSALGDRGYEQYF.

The V call is TRBV5-6, the J call TRBJ2-1; D ambiguous. The CDR3 has 15 amino acids. Germline V gene lookup returns CDR1 SGHDT and CDR2 YYEEEE. V shed 1 base and J shed 4 bases, with 12 bases lying between them. In DNA form, the CDR3 reads TGTGCCAGCAGCTTGATCAGAGGTCTGTACAATGAGCAGTTCTTC. Amino acid sequence: CASSLIRGLYNEQFF.

At least ten counts were recorded for this clonotype. The chain uses TRBV4-3 and TRBJ2-2; tentatively, D is TRBD1 or TRBD2 (6 bases each). CDR1 and CDR2 from the germline V gene are LGHNA and YSLEER. CDR3 length equals 19 residues. Deletions cut 0 bases from V and 4 bases from J, with 21 bases between. The CDR3 DNA reads as TGCGCCAGCAGCCAAGAGGGGGGCGAGGGGGGACGCCCCACCGGGGAGCTGTTTTTT. The encoded protein is CASSQEGGEGGRPTGELFF.

This clonotype was observed a handful of times. The V and J genes are TRBV12-3 or TRBV12-4 and TRBJ2-1, with 12 bases lining up with TRBD2. Germline trimming cut 1 base from V and 10 bases from J; bases unmatched to any gene: 14. The CDR3 runs to 18 residues. CDR3: CASSLETSGRSERGEQFF. The DNA of the CDR3 is TGTGCCAGCAGTTTAGAGACTAGCGGGAGATCTGAGAGGGGGGAGCAGTTCTTC.

The rearrangement joins TRBV7-8 to TRBJ2-7; no firm D call. Trimming removed 3 bases from V and 7 bases from J, with 19 bases in between. This CDR3 spans 15 amino acids. CDR1 and CDR2 (germline): SGHVS, FQNEAQ. Written as DNA, the CDR3 is TGTGCCAGCAGCTTTAGAGGCGAACAAGTTTCGGAGCAGTACTTC. It encodes CASSFRGEQVSEQYF.

The V call is TRBV20-1, the J call TRBJ2-2; no definite D call. The CDR3 length is 13 residues. Trimming stripped 4 bases from V and 1 base from J, with 7 bases between. The germline CDR1 and CDR2 sequences are DFQATT and SNEGSKA (reference sequence). As DNA, the CDR3 is TGCAGTGCTACGAGCATGAACACCGGGGAGCTGTTTTTT. The encoded protein is CSATSMNTGELFF.

The rearrangement joins TRBV28 to TRBJ2-2; TRBD2 aligns across 11 bases. Unmatched junction bases numbered 9, after V lost 6 bases and J lost 6 bases. In germline, CDR1 is MDHEN, CDR2 SYDVKM. This CDR3 contains 16 residues. The CDR3 loop reads CASSISGGAKAGELFF. In DNA form, the CDR3 reads TGTGCCAGCAGCATTAGCGGGGGGGCCAAAGCCGGGGAGCTGTTTTTT.